This is a list of T cell receptor beta chains from one sample in a study of blood T cell repertoires in COVID-19. Generated by immunoSEQ multiplex PCR, the TCRdb table keeps only in-frame clones and is missing some. The data hold about 64,000 clones, with 84% observed a single time. Sequenced sample: peripheral blood. These receptors originate from a woman between 55 and 75 years old with acute or convalescent COVID-19. CDR3s leave out the opening cysteine and the closing phenylalanine or tryptophan. D genes are given only for firm matches.

D gene | J gene | V gene | CDR3 protein
NA | TRBJ1-1 | TRBV9 | ASSPPWATEAF
NA | TRBJ1-1 | TRBV10-3 | AISDPSGPRGPEAF
TRBD1 | TRBJ2-3 | TRBV7-6 | ASSSGQGSTDTQY
TRBD2 | TRBJ2-3 | TRBV20-1 | SASPRGLAGGVTDTQY
TRBD1 | TRBJ1-2 | TRBV18 | ASSPERGDRLRDGYT
TRBD1 | TRBJ1-1 | TRBV27 | ASSSETGVLNTEAF
NA | TRBJ1-2 | TRBV5-1 | ASSLAPGNYGYT
NA | TRBJ1-2 | TRBV30 | ASSDRNYGYT
NA | TRBJ2-5 | TRBV12-3/TRBV12-4 | ASSGGETQY
NA | TRBJ1-2 | TRBV5-8 | ASSSPTRYGYT
NA | TRBJ1-2 | TRBV4-1 | ASSQDPQGAYGYT
TRBD1 | TRBJ1-1 | TRBV6-1 | ASSEVGTGIGNTEAF
TRBD1 | TRBJ2-3 | TRBV5-1 | ASSLLGTGGTDTQY
TRBD1 | TRBJ1-5 | TRBV2 | ASVTGRGDQPQH
NA | TRBJ2-2 | TRBV29-1 | SVGVFVGSGELF
TRBD1 | TRBJ2-7 | TRBV6-4 | ASSDGTGAYEQY
TRBD1 | TRBJ1-4 | TRBV19 | ASGTGGMEKLF
NA | TRBJ1-1 | TRBV1 | TSSQQSGEAF
TRBD1 | TRBJ1-5 | TRBV30 | AWSPGTGNQPQH
TRBD2 | TRBJ2-3 | TRBV15 | ATSRTTSGGRGDTQY
NA | TRBJ1-5 | TRBV2 | ASSESTHSNQPQH
TRBD2 | TRBJ2-1 | TRBV18 | ASSPSAGPSSYNEQF
NA | TRBJ2-5 | TRBV5-1 | ASSWGGAAKETQY
TRBD2 | TRBJ2-7 | TRBV6-6 | ASSYERGAPYEQY
NA | TRBJ2-1 | TRBV19 | ASSILRGKSSYNEQF
TRBD2 | TRBJ2-3 | TRBV6-1 | ASSGTSGIYTDTQY
TRBD1 | TRBJ2-1 | TRBV27 | ASSLSTGVYGNEQF
NA | TRBJ2-2 | TRBV5-1 | ASSLLRDSNTGELF
TRBD1 | TRBJ1-1 | TRBV5-1 | ASSSGTGIEAF
TRBD2 | TRBJ2-5 | TRBV5-1 | ASSLRAGGPTETQY
NA | TRBJ1-5 | TRBV7-8 | ASSRHQGPSQPQH
TRBD2 | TRBJ2-3 | TRBV2 | ASSGTSDDTQY
NA | TRBJ1-4 | TRBV7-9 | ASSLEGTTNEKLF
TRBD2 | TRBJ2-5 | TRBV9 | ASKGAGPQETQY
NA | TRBJ2-3 | TRBV24-1 | ATSDLRVAGTDTQY
NA | TRBJ1-3 | TRBV18 | ASSPPIGQSSGNTIY
TRBD1 | TRBJ1-4 | TRBV13 | ASSTNRGLREKLF
NA | TRBJ1-1 | TRBV6-5 | ASQRDVNTEAF
NA | TRBJ1-1 | TRBV6-5 | ASCRRVGTEAF
NA | TRBJ2-4 | TRBV12-3/TRBV12-4 | ASSMTTIQY
TRBD2 | TRBJ2-1 | TRBV4-1 | ASKTGLAGPNEQF
TRBD1 | TRBJ1-5 | TRBV5-8 | ASSLRGQGDQPQH
NA | TRBJ1-6 | TRBV18 | ASSPVVGGVNSPLH
TRBD1 | TRBJ1-2 | TRBV2 | ASSPGGSYT
NA | TRBJ1-4 | TRBV3-1/TRBV3-2 | ASSVDSSNEKLF
NA | TRBJ1-2 | TRBV5-4 | ASSLGQNGYT
TRBD1 | TRBJ1-5 | TRBV2 | ASRARTGSNQPQH
TRBD1 | TRBJ1-2 | TRBV7-2 | ASSAGTVYSAYGYT
TRBD1 | TRBJ1-1 | TRBV19 | ASSPRPGTGTAF
NA | TRBJ2-3 | TRBV2 | ASSQSTDTQY
TRBD1 | TRBJ1-5 | TRBV19 | ASSGGTAGNQPQH
NA | TRBJ2-1 | TRBV5-1 | ASSLQGTYNEQF
NA | TRBJ2-5 | TRBV6-6 | ASSPIVSKETQY
NA | TRBJ2-1 | TRBV19 | ASMGGMLNRNYNEQF
TRBD1 | TRBJ1-5 | TRBV6-6 | ASSYLPPGQGTSNQPQH
TRBD1 | TRBJ1-4 | TRBV19 | ASSLGTGGEKLF
NA | TRBJ1-3 | TRBV6-5 | ASRTFSGNTIY
NA | TRBJ1-6 | TRBV19 | ASSPQGSPNSPLH